The 17 T cell receptor beta chains reported below all come from one sample, sequenced in a study of blood T cell repertoires in COVID-19. The table came from immunoSEQ multiplex PCR; TCRdb's copy has only in-frame clones and leaves some out. This table has fewer than 350,000 clones, about 86% appearing once. Sequencing used peripheral blood. The receptor source for this set is a woman in her sixties or seventies with active or convalescent COVID-19.

This clone was counted between two and nine times. At one end the junction does not follow the germline gene, possibly because of a read error. This chain joins TRBV11-3 and TRBJ2-5, with 10 bases fitting TRBD2. The germline V gene has CDR1 SGHNT and CDR2 YENEEA. The CDR3 runs to 15 residues. CDR3 sequence (DNA): TGTGCCAGCCGCTTAGCGGGGGGCCTAAAACAGACCCAGTACTTC. Its translation is CASRLAGGLKQTQYF.

The CDR3 nucleotides read TGTGCCAGCAGCTTGGGTGGCAGGGCGAACACCGGGGAGCTGTTTTTT. Translating it yields CASSLGGRANTGELFF. The chain employs TRBV5-4 and TRBJ2-2; tentatively, D is TRBD1 (5 bases). Trimming left V 0 bases short and J 0 bases short, with 9 bases between. The germline V gene has CDR1 SGHNT and CDR2 YYREEE (reference sequence). This CDR3 region has 16 residues.

CDR3 sequence (DNA): TGTGCCAGCAGCTTAGGGGACACCCTGAACACTGAAGCTTTCTTT. It codes for CASSLGDTLNTEAFF. V gene TRBV11-1 combines with J gene TRBJ1-1; D might be TRBD1 (6 bases). The CDR3 is 15 residues long. With 1 base removed from V and 0 bases from J, the gap between germline ends came to 9 bases. Germline CDR1 reads SGHAT; CDR2 reads FQDESV (reference sequence).

The CDR3 sequence: CASSPLAGEGHEQFF. CDR3 DNA sequence: TGTGCCAGCAGCCCACTAGCGGGGGAGGGGCATGAGCAGTTCTTC. The chain couples TRBV13 to TRBJ2-1; 11 nucleotides align to TRBD2. V dropped 5 bases and J dropped 8; count of bases not matched to a gene: 8. The germline gives CDR1 PRHDT, CDR2 FYEKMQ (reference sequence). The CDR3 runs 15 residues.

The chain joins TRBV11-2 to TRBJ2-3; 10 bases agree with TRBD2. The junction had 6 bases not matched to a gene; V was cut back by 0 bases and J by 0 bases. Germline CDR1 SGHAT, CDR2 FQNNGV. This CDR3 has 18 residues. CDR3: CASSLDGLAATSTDTQYF. CDR3 sequence (DNA): TGTGCCAGCAGCTTAGATGGACTAGCGGCAACGAGCACAGATACGCAGTATTTT. Full variable domain (missing parts from reference TRBV11-2 and TRBJ2-3): EAGVAQSPRYKIIEKRQSVAFWCNPISGHATLYWYQQILGQGPKLLIQFQNNGVVDDSQLPKDRFSAERLKGVDSTLKIQPAKLEDSAVYLCASSLDGLAATSTDTQYFGPGTRLTVL.

This clone was found many times. The V call is TRBV14, the J call TRBJ2-6, with 8 bases that match TRBD1. CDR3 length: 15 residues. The trim removed 6 bases at V and 4 bases at J, leaving 5 bases unmatched. Germline-derived CDR1 and CDR2 are SGHDN and FVKESK. The CDR3 loop reads CASRRTGLGANVLTF. The DNA for the CDR3 is TGTGCCAGCAGACGGACAGGGCTGGGGGCCAACGTCCTGACTTTC.

With regard to this clone: Its ends do not fully match the called genes, so a read error is possible. The chain carries TRBV5-1 and TRBJ1-1, with D perhaps TRBD1 (6 bases). From germline, CDR1 is SGHRS and CDR2 YFSETQ. CDR3 length: 14 residues. Here the CDR3 reads CASSLDSRNTEAFF. The CDR3 nucleotides are TGCGCCAGCAGTTTGGACAGCCGCAACACTGAAGCTTTCTTT.

The chain recombines TRBV5-1 with TRBJ1-3; no clear D. The CDR3 has 17 residues. Trimming took off 1 base at V and 0 bases at J, with 14 bases between the two ends. Per the germline V gene, CDR1 is SGHRS and CDR2 is YFSETQ. The CDR3 coding sequence is TGCGCCAGCAGCTTGTTTGGAGGGATGAGCTCTGGAAACACCATATATTTT. It translates to CASSLFGGMSSGNTIYF.

The chain has TRBV11-2 and TRBJ2-5, with 7 bases matching TRBD2. Looked up from germline, CDR1 is SGHAT and CDR2 is FQNNGV. There are 14 residues in the CDR3. Losses at the gene ends were 3 bases for V and 4 bases for J; bases not matched to a gene: 5. Written as DNA, the CDR3 is TGTGCCAGCAGCTTCTTGACGGGGGGAGAGACCCAGTACTTC. Protein sequence: CASSFLTGGETQYF. Based on the CDR3 plus reference TRBV11-2 and TRBJ2-5, the full variable domain is EAGVAQSPRYKIIEKRQSVAFWCNPISGHATLYWYQQILGQGPKLLIQFQNNGVVDDSQLPKDRFSAERLKGVDSTLKIQPAKLEDSAVYLCASSFLTGGETQYFGPGTRLLVL.

The chain has TRBV7-6 and TRBJ1-6, with unresolved D. CDR1 SGHVS and CDR2 FNYEAQ come from the germline V gene. The CDR3 consists of 13 residues. V was clipped by 5 bases and J by 7 bases, with 9 bases between them. DNA for the CDR3: TGTGCCAGCAGCCTAAACTGGAATTCACCCCTCCACTTT. Translated: CASSLNWNSPLHF.

This clone was seen at least ten times. This sequence joins TRBV1 and TRBJ2-7; the DNA was not used to check the table's D call, TRBD2. TRBV1 is designated a pseudogene. The CDR3 is 14 residues long. The CDR3 loop is CTSSPRLVTYEQYF. CDR3 DNA: TGCACCAGCAGCCCCCGGCTAGTCACCTACGAGCAGTACTTC.

As regards this clone: Other DNA sequences in this specimen translate into the identical CDR3. The chain couples TRBV19 to TRBJ2-3; 8 nucleotides align to TRBD2. Looked up from germline, CDR1 is LNHDA and CDR2 is SQIVND (reference sequence). V lost 1 base to trimming and J lost 3 bases; unmatched junction nucleotides: 0. The CDR3 is 14 amino acids. The CDR3 spells CASSIGGGTDTQYF. CDR3 coding DNA: TGTGCCAGTAGTATAGGCGGGGGGACAGATACGCAGTATTTT.

The rearrangement links TRBV4-1 to TRBJ1-5; D is uncertain. Germline V gene data show CDR1 as MGHRA and CDR2 as YSYEKL. The germline V and J ends were trimmed by 3 bases and 5 bases, with 17 bases remaining between them. The CDR3 loop spans 16 amino acids. CDR3: CASSHRRGVGHQPQHF. As DNA, the CDR3 is TGCGCCAGCAGCCATCGGCGCGGGGTGGGTCATCAGCCCCAGCATTTT.

The chain is built from TRBV18 and TRBJ2-2; tentative D call: TRBD1 (5 bases). CDR1 and CDR2 from the germline V gene are KGHSH and LQKENI. The CDR3 contains 17 residues. Trimming shortened V by 1 base and J by 6 bases, and 18 bases separated the two germline ends. CDR3 bases: TGTGCCAGCTCACCACAGCTCCCCGACAGTTCTTCCGGGGAGCTGTTTTTT. Translation gives CASSPQLPDSSSGELFF.

Comments on this clone: One junction end does not reproduce the germline sequence, and a read error may be involved. V and J are TRBV6-5 and TRBJ2-5, with D tentatively TRBD1 (6 bases). CDR3 length equals 13 residues. Germline values: CDR1 MNHEY, CDR2 SVGAGI. The CDR3 is CASSYYREETQYF. The CDR3 DNA sequence: TGTGCCAGCAGCTACTACAGGGAAGAGACCCAGTACTTC.

The chain has TRBV6-2 or TRBV6-3 and TRBJ2-7, with TRBD1 matching 7 bases. The CDR3 has 11 amino acids. Trimming took 2 bases from V and 12 from J; bases not matched to a gene: 4. Germline CDR1 reads MNHEY; CDR2 reads SVGEGT. The CDR3 spells CASSYVGQLYF. As DNA, the CDR3 is TGTGCCAGCAGTTACGTGGGACAGTTGTACTTC.

The chain employs TRBV18 and TRBJ1-2; 12 bases align to TRBD1. V gave up 5 bases and J gave up 8 bases; unmatched junction bases: 9. Germline lookup yields CDR1 KGHSH and CDR2 LQKENI. This CDR3 comprises 15 residues. The CDR3, as DNA: TGTGCCAGCTCAGATATGGGACAGGGGGCGCGAGGCTACACCTTC. It encodes CASSDMGQGARGYTF.